This T cell receptor (beta chain) is drawn from a study of blood T cell repertoires in COVID-19. Overall study context: From the United States, Italy and Spain came samples of acute and convalescent COVID-19.

The CDR3 has 15 amino acids. V lost 7 bases to trimming and J lost 1 base; unmatched junction nucleotides: 6. The germline V gene has CDR1 SGHDT and CDR2 YYEEEE. The assay was immunoSEQ multiplex PCR, and TCRdb's table has in-frame clones only and misses some. The sample contains around 84,000 clones, approximately 82% of which appear only once. Sequencing was carried out using peripheral blood. The receptor's source is an elderly man with active or convalescent COVID-19. The genes are TRBV5-6 and TRBJ1-3; 9 bases match TRBD1. The CDR3 DNA follows: TGTGCCAGCCACCGGGACAGGGCTTCTGGAAACACCATATATTTT. It is translated as CASHRDRASGNTIYF.